This T cell receptor beta chain was identified during a study of blood T cell repertoires in COVID-19. Study-wide context: Acute and convalescent COVID-19 samples came from the United States, Italy and Spain. From T cells, B-cell-depleted T cells, or PBMCs came the material, which was cDNA or gDNA.

TCRdb keeps only in-frame clones here, not all; method: immunoSEQ multiplex PCR. The repertoire has 250,000 or so clones, 70% to 90% of them found once; the top ten carry under 2.5%. Germline V gene lookup returns CDR1 LGHNA and CDR2 YSLEER. This CDR3 is 18 amino acids long. J was trimmed by 7 bases and V by 0 bases; bases with no gene match: 15. The specimen sequenced was peripheral blood. This clonotype was sampled from a man aged 25 to 45 with active or convalescent COVID-19. The chain uses TRBV4-3 and TRBJ1-2, with TRBD1 matching over 9 bases. The CDR3 DNA follows: TGCGCCAGCAGCCAAGATGCAAGCGGGACAGGGCGACTTGGTGGCTACACCTTC. Its translation: CASSQDASGTGRLGGYTF.